This T cell receptor (beta chain) was recorded in a study of PD-1 blockade in mismatch repair-deficient tumors. The overall study: Enrolled about 2013-2017, patients had progressing, pretreated mismatch repair-deficient cancers of around twelve types. Notes on the study in general: Tumor-resident clones, often absent from pretreatment blood, expanded after pembrolizumab and then contracted.

Germline V gene data show CDR1 as MGHRA and CDR2 as YSYEKL. The V end was cut by 1 base, the J end by 11 bases, with 9 bases between. There are 12 residues in the CDR3. Clones were sequenced by immunoSEQ multiplex PCR, and TCRdb holds only the in-frame ones, with some missing. The sample records approximately 63,000 clones, approximately 88% being singletons. In regard to this clone: The antigen is undetermined.

The source was peripheral blood, collected 52 weeks after starting pembrolizumab. The receptor was isolated from an adult with mismatch repair-deficient cancer. This sequence joins TRBV4-1 and TRBJ2-1; D call uncertain. The CDR3 protein is CASSQVLGQQFF. CDR3 DNA: TGCGCCAGCAGCCAAGTCCTAGGGCAGCAGTTCTTC.